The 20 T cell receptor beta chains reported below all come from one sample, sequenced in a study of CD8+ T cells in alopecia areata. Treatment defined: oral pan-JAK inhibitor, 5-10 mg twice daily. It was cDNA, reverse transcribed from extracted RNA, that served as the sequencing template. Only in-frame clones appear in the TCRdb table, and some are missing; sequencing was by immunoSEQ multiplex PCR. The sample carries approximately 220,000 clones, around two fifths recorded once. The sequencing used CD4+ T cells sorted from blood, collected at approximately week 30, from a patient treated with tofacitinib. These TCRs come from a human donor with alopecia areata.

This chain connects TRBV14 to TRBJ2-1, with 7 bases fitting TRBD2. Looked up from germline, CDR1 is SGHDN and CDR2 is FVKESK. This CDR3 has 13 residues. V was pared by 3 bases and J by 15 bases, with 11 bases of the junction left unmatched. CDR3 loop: CASSQPGSGVGFF. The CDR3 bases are TGTGCCAGCAGCCAGCCGGGCAGCGGGGTAGGGTTCTTC.

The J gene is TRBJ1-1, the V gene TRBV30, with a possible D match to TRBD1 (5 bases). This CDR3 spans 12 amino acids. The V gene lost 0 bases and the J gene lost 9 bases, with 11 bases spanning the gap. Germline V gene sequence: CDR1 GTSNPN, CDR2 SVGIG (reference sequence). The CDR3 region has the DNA TGTGCCTGGAGTGTACGACAGTGGAAAGCTTTCTTT. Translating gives CAWSVRQWKAFF.

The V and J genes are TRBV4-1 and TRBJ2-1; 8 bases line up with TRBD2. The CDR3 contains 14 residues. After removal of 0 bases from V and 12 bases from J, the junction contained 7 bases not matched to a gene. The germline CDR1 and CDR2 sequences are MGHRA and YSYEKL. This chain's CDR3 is CASSQDGAGVGQFF. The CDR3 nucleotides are TGCGCCAGCAGCCAAGATGGAGCGGGAGTAGGGCAGTTCTTC.

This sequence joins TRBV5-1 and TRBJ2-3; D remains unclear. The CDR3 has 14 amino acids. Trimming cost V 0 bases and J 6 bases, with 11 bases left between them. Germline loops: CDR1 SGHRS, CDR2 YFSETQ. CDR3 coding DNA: TGCGCCAGCAGCTTGGAAGGGAATCGCGATACGCAGTATTTT. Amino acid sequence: CASSLEGNRDTQYF.

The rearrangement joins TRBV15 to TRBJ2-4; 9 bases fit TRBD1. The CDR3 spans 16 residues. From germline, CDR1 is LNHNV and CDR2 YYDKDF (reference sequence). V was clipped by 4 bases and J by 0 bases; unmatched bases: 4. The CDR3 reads CATSKRTGAAKNIQYF. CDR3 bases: TGTGCCACCAGCAAAAGGACAGGGGCAGCCAAAAACATTCAGTACTTC. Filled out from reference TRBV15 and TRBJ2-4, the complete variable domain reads DAMVIQNPRYQVTQFGKPVTLSCSQTLNHNVMYWYQQKSSQAPKLLFHYYDKDFNNEADTPDNFQSRRPNTSFCFLDIRSPGLGDTAMYLCATSKRTGAAKNIQYFGAGTRLSVL.

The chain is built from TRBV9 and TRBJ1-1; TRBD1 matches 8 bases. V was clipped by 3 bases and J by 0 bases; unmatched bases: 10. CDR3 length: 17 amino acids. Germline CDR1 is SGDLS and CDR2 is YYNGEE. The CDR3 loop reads CASSGKEWTGLNTEAFF. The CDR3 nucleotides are TGTGCCAGCAGCGGAAAGGAATGGACAGGGCTGAACACTGAAGCTTTCTTT.

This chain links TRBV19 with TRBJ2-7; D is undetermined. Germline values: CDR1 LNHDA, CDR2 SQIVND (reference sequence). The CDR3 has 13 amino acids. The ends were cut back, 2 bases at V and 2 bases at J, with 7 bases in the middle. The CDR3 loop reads CASSIWGTYEQYF. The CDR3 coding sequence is TGTGCCAGTAGTATATGGGGAACCTACGAGCAGTACTTC.

The CDR3: CAWSPVGRGGTEAYEQYF. In nucleotides, the CDR3 is TGTGCCTGGAGCCCTGTAGGAAGAGGTGGGACTGAAGCCTACGAGCAGTACTTC. V is TRBV30 and J is TRBJ2-7; possible D gene TRBD2, 6 bases. V shed 3 bases and J shed 2 bases, with 26 bases lying between them. CDR1 is GTSNPN, CDR2 SVGIG, per germline (reference sequence). This CDR3 is built from 18 residues.

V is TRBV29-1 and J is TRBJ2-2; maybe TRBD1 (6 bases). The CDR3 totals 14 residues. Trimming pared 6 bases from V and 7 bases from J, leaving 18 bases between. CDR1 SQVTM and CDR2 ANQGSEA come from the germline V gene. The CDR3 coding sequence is TGCAGCGTCCGCCCCGGACAGTCCGGCGGGGAGCTGTTTTTT. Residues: CSVRPGQSGGELFF.

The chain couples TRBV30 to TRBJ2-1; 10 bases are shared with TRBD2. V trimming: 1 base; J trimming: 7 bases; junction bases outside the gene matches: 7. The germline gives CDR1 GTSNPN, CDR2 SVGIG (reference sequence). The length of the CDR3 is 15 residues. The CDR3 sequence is CAWSGWTSGENEQFF. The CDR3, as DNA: TGTGCCTGGAGTGGCTGGACTAGCGGCGAGAATGAGCAGTTCTTC.

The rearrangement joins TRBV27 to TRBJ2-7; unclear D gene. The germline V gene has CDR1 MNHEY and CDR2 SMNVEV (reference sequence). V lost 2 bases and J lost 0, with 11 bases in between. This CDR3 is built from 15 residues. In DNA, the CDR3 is TGTGCCAGCAGTTTAAAGGGCGGTAACTCCTACGAGCAGTACTTC. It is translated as CASSLKGGNSYEQYF.

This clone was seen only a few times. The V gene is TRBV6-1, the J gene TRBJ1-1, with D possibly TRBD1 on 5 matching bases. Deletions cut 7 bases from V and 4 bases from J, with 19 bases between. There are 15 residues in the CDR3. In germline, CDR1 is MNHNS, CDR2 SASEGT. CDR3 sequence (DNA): TGTGCCAGCATACCGCACCAGGGCGTGGGCACTGAAGCTTTCTTT. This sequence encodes CASIPHQGVGTEAFF.

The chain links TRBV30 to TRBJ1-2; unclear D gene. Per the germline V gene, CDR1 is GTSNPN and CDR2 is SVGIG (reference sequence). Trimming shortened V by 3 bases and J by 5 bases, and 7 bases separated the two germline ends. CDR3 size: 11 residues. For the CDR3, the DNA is TGTGCCTGGAGCACCTTATATGGCTACACCTTC. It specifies CAWSTLYGYTF.

This CDR3 reads CAYTPAGTGNTIYF. The CDR3 nucleotides read TGTGCCTACACCCCAGCCGGGACTGGAAACACCATATATTTT. The chain employs TRBV30 and TRBJ1-3; D is ambiguous. V lost 7 bases and J lost 2, with 15 bases in between. The CDR3 sequence is 14 residues long. Germline values: CDR1 GTSNPN, CDR2 SVGIG (reference sequence).

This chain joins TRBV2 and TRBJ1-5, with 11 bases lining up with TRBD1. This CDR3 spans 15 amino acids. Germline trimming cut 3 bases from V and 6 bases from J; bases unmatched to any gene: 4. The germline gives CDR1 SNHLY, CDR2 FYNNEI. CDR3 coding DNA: TGTGCCAGCAGTGACACCGGGACAGGGGGTCAGCCCCAGCATTTT. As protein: CASSDTGTGGQPQHF.

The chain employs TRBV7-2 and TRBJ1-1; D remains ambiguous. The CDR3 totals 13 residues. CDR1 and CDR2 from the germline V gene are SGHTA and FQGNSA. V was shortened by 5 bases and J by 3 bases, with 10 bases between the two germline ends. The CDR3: CASSHQVYTEAFF. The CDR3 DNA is TGTGCCAGCAGCCACCAAGTATACACTGAAGCTTTCTTT.

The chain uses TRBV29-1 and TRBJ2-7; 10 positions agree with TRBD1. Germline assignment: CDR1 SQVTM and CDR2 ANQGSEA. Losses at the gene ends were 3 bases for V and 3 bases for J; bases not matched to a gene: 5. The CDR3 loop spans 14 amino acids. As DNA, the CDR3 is TGCAGCGTTGACAATGGACAGGGGGGCTACGAGCAGTACTTC. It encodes CSVDNGQGGYEQYF.

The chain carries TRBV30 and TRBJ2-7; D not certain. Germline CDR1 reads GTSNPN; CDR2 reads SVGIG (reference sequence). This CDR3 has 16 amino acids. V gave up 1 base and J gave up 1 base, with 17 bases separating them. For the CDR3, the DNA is TGTGCCTGGAGTGAGTTGACCACCCGCCTGTCCTACGAGCAGTACTTC. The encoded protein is CAWSELTTRLSYEQYF. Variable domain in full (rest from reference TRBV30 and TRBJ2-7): SQTIHQWPATLVQPVGSPLSLECTVEGTSNPNLYWYRQAAGRGLQLLFYSVGIGQISSEVPQNLSASRPQDRQFILSSKKLLLSDSGFYLCAWSELTTRLSYEQYFGPGTRLTVT.

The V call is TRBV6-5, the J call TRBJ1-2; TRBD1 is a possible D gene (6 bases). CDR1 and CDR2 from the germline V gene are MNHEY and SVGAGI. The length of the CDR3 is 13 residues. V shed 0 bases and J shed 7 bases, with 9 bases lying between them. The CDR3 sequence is CASSYSRRGGYTF. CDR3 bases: TGTGCCAGCAGTTACTCCCGCAGGGGTGGCTACACCTTC.

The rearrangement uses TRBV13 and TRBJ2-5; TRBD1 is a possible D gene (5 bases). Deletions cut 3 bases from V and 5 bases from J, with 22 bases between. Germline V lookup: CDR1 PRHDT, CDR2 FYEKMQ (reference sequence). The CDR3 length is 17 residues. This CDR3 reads CASSFTRVSAVEETQYF. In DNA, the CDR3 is TGTGCCAGCAGCTTCACCAGGGTTTCAGCCGTGGAGGAGACCCAGTACTTC.